The clone carrying this TCR beta chain occurred a few times. Its antigen is unknown. This entry is derived from a study of T cell responses to AZD1222 COVID-19 vaccine. Study-level results: Nearly half of spike-specific TCRs reportedly target variant regions that are unmutated in the B.1.351 and B.1.1.7 variants. After the peak T cell response, and only then, were repertoires sampled.

CDR3 length: 14 residues. With 4 bases removed from V and 6 bases from J, the gap between germline ends came to 16 bases. Germline assignment: CDR1 GTSNPN and CDR2 SVGIG (reference sequence). Clones were sequenced by immunoSEQ multiplex PCR, and TCRdb holds only the in-frame ones, with some missing. The sample yields tens of thousands of clones, approximately 79% seen once. The starting material was peripheral blood, obtained on day 0 of MenACWY control vaccination. The chain is built from TRBV30 and TRBJ2-1; TRBD2 is a possible D gene (5 bases). This TCR derives from an adult in good health. The CDR3 reads CAWNVGVARNEQFF. The CDR3 region has the DNA TGTGCCTGGAACGTCGGGGTAGCCCGCAATGAGCAGTTCTTC.